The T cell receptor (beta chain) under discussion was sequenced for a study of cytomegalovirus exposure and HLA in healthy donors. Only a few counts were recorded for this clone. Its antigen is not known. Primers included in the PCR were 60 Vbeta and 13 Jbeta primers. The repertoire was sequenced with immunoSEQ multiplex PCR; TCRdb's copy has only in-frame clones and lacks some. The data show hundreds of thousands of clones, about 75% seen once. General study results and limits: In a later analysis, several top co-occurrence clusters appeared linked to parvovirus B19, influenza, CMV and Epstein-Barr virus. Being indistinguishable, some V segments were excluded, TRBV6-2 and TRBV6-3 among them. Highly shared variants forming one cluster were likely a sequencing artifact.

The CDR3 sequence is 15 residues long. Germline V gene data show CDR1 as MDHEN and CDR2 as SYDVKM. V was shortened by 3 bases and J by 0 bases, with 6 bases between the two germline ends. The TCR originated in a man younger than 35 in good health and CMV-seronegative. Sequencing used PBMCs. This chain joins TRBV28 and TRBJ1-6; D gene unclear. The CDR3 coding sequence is TGTGCCAGCAGTTTCGTCAGCTCCTATAATTCACCCCTCCACTTT. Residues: CASSFVSSYNSPLHF.